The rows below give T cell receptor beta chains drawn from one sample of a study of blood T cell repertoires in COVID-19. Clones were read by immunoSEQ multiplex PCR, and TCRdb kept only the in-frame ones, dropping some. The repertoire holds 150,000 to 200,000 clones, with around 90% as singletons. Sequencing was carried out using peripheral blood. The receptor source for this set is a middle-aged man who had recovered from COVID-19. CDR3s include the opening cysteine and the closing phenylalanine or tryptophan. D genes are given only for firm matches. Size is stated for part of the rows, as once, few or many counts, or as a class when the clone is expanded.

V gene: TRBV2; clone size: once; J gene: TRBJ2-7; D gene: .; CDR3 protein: CATRGAGAREQYF; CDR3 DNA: TGTGCCACCCGGGGGGCGGGGGCAAGGGAGCAGTACTTC
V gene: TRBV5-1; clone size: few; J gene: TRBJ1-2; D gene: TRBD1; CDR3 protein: CASSGTGTYSGYTF; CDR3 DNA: TGCGCCAGCAGCGGGACAGGGACCTATAGTGGCTACACCTTC
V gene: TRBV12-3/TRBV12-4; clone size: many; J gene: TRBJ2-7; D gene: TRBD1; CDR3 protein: CASRLGTGGEQYF; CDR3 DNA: TGTGCCAGCAGACTTGGGACAGGGGGCGAGCAGTACTTC
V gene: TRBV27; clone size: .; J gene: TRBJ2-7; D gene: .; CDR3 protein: CASSHSYEQYF; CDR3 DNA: TGTGCCAGCAGTCACTCCTACGAGCAGTACTTC
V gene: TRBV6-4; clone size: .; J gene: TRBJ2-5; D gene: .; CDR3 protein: CASSRQVQETQYF; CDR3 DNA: TGTGCCAGCAGTCGACAGGTCCAAGAGACCCAGTACTTC
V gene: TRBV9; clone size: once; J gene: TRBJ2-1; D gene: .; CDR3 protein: CASRGDRSDEQFF; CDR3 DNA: TGTGCCAGCAGGGGTGACAGGTCGGATGAGCAGTTCTTC
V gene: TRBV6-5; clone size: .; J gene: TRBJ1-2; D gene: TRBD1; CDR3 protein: CASSYQGGGYTF; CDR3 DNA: TGTGCCAGCAGTTACCAGGGGGGCGGCTACACCTTC
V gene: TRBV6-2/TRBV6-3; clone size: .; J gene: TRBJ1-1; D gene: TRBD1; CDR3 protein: CASSYGGRRQGAEAFF; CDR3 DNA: TGTGCCAGCAGTTATGGCGGCAGGAGACAGGGCGCTGAAGCTTTCTTT
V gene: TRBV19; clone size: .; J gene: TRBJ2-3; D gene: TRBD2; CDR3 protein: CASSTRRLAGGPTDTQYF; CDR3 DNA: TGTGCCAGTAGTACCCGCAGACTAGCGGGGGGCCCCACAGATACGCAGTATTTT
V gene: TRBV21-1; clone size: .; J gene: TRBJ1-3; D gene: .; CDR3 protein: CASSKETWTGVSGNTIYF; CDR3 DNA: TGTGCCAGCAGCAAAGAAACCTGGACAGGGGTCTCTGGAAACACCATATATTTT
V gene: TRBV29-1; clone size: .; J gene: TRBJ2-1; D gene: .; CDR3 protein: CSARRAASYNEQFF; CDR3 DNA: TGCAGCGCCCGGAGGGCGGCCTCCTACAATGAGCAGTTCTTC
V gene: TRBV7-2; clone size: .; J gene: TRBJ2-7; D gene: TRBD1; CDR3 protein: CASSLSGTGGPYEQYF; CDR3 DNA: TGTGCCAGCAGCTTATCCGGGACAGGGGGCCCCTACGAGCAGTACTTC
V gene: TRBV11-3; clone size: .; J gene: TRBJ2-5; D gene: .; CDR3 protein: CASGRGGLETQYF; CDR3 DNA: TGTGCCAGCGGGAGGGGGGGCTTGGAGACCCAGTACTTC